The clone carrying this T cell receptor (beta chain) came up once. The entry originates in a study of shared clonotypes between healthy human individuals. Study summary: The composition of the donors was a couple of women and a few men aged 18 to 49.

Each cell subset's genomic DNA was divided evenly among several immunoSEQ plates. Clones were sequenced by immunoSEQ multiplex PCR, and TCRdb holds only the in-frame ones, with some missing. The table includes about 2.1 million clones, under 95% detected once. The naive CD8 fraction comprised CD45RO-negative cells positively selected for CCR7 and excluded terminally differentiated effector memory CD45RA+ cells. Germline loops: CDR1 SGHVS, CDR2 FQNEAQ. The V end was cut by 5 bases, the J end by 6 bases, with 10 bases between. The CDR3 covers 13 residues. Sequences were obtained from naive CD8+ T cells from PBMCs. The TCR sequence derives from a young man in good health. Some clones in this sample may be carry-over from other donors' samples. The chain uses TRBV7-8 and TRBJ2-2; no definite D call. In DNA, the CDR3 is TGTGCCAGCAGCCCACCCCCGGCCGGGGAGCTGTTTTTT. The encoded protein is CASSPPPAGELFF.